This T cell receptor beta chain stems from a study of blood T cell repertoires in COVID-19. Study-wide context: Some COVID-19 samples were acute and others convalescent; all came from the United States, Italy and Spain.

This clone was found once. Between the trimmed V and J ends, which lost 0 bases and 3 bases, there was a span of 12 bases. CDR3 length: 15 residues. Germline-derived CDR1 and CDR2 are LNHDA and SQIVND (reference sequence). Participants, roughly 18 to 90 years old, spanned around 25 US areas. Donors were grouped by their self-reported clinical history. The authors' processing: Nucleated cell counts were estimated from reference gene primer amplification. Here immunoSEQ multiplex PCR was the method, and the copy in TCRdb shows in-frame clones only, minus some. V, J and clone size are those of that table, while D and trimming were read from the DNA. The table records about 400,000 clones, approximately 91% of them present only once.

The sequenced sample was PBMCs or T cells enriched from blood (not recorded which). This chain connects TRBV19 to TRBJ2-7; TRBD1 is a possible D gene (5 bases). This TCR derives from a middle-aged woman with acute COVID-19. CDR3 loop: CASSIDLQGFYEQYF. CDR3 coding DNA: TGTGCCAGTAGTATAGATCTTCAGGGATTCTACGAGCAGTACTTC.